This T cell receptor beta chain was captured by sequencing in a study of breast tumors, draining lymph nodes, adjacent tissues. Study-wide results and caveats: Compared with lymph nodes, tumors were less diverse; compared with nontumor tissue, more.

The V gene end was trimmed by 1 base and the J gene end by 6 bases; junction bases not matched to a gene: 0. This CDR3 is 14 amino acids long. Germline loops: CDR1 GTSNPN, CDR2 SVGIG (reference sequence). This clonotype occurred a few times. The antigen remains unidentified. Samples came from axillary lymph nodes draining the breast cancer. TCRdb processed the multiplex PCR reads anew with MiXCR; each CDR3 protein has one entry. In the table there are under 250,000 distinct CDR3 sequences, about 32% of which are singletons. The TCR originated in a female donor with breast cancer. Some clones in this sample may be carry-over from other donors' samples. Sequencing was performed on axillary lymph node tissue. V and J are TRBV30 and TRBJ2-2, with TRBD2 matching over 12 bases. The CDR3 is CAWSASGRAGELFF. The CDR3, as DNA: TGTGCCTGGAGTGCTAGCGGGAGGGCCGGGGAGCTGTTTTTT. Using reference TRBV30 and TRBJ2-2 for the parts outside the CDR3, the full variable domain is SQTIHQWPATLVQPVGSPLSLECTVEGTSNPNLYWYRQAAGRGLQLLFYSVGIGQISSEVPQNLSASRPQDRQFILSSKKLLLSDSGFYLCAWSASGRAGELFFGEGSRLTVL.